What follows describes a single T cell receptor (beta chain). An end of the junction does not agree with germline; a read error may underlie this. Germline values: CDR1 MNHEY, CDR2 SMNVEV (reference sequence). The CDR3 contains 14 residues. Methods used by the authors: Scientists estimated how many nucleated cells there were by amplifying reference gene primers. Here immunoSEQ multiplex PCR was the method, and the copy in TCRdb shows in-frame clones only, minus some. Clonal size and the V and J genes are those of that table, whereas D and trimming came from the DNA. The profile shows about 220,000 clones, 83% of them singletons. These data belong to a study of blood T cell repertoires in COVID-19. In the 2 weeks before study entry, exposed participants met a COVID-19 case, which was PCR-confirmed or clinician-diagnosed.

Sequenced: PBMCs or T cells enriched from blood (not recorded which). This sequence joins TRBV27 and TRBJ1-1, with a weak D call TRBD1 (5 bases). The origin of this receptor is a woman in her fifties or sixties who had been exposed to COVID-19. CDR3 sequence: CVVLRSLGGTEAFF. The CDR3 DNA reads TGCGTAGTATTGCGGTCGCTCGGGGGCACTGAAGCTTTCTTT.